The present T cell receptor (beta chain) was sequenced within a study of prognosis after radiotherapy for stage I lung cancer. Background on the study: Stage I non-small cell lung cancer patients were enrolled from early 2018 to January 2019. Findings of the study overall: The number of unique TCR clones went down after stereotactic body radiation therapy, with a median of about 10,000 versus 6,900. Patients with distant metastases had lower Shannon entropy after stereotactic body radiation therapy.

This clonotype has at least ten counts. Its antigen is still unknown. This CDR3 is 12 amino acids long. The junction had 7 bases not matched to a gene; V was cut back by 6 bases and J by 11 bases. Germline CDR1 and CDR2: WSHSY and SAAADI. Two-round multiplex PCR amplified TCR beta CDR3 from genomic DNA. Each TRBV and TRBJ gene had its own primer in the first PCR round. PCR's second round employed universal primers. MiXCR was run by TCRdb on the multiplex PCR reads, yielding one entry per CDR3 protein. Counted here are fewer than 30,000 distinct CDR3 sequences, about half occurring once; the ten biggest clones make up 15%.

This specimen was PBMCs, taken before or after stereotactic body radiation therapy (not recorded which). V is TRBV10-2 and J is TRBJ2-3; 8 bases are a match to TRBD2. This TCR came from a donor over 45 with non-small cell lung cancer. CDR3 in amino acids: CASRDGTSVQYF. The CDR3 coding sequence is TGCGCCAGCAGGGATGGGACTAGTGTGCAGTATTTT.